This T cell receptor (beta chain) was sequenced in a study of cytomegalovirus exposure and HLA in healthy donors (dated by TCRdb to 2017 to 2019). At the level of the whole study: An earlier analysis of 587 of the donors reported about 250 Gb of sequence data and 117 million unique TCR beta sequences from 150 million to 200 million T cells. Typing coverage varied by locus: about 620-640 donors for A, B, C, DRB1 and DQB1; 522 for DQA1; approximately 570 for DPA1; more than 450 for DPB1. Because of strong linkage in the cohort, five DR-DQ haplotypes were treated as single units for association and clustering. Besides the first cohort of some 670 subjects, a separate validation cohort made up of some 110 different subjects was used. In an earlier analysis of about 590 of the donors, high-throughput TCR beta sequencing was used to judge whether each TCR beta V gene segment behaved as functional or pseudogenic. Roughly 300 gigabases of sequencing data and tens of millions of unique TCR sequences were included in an early release covering about 700 HLA-typed donors. In a later analysis, previously published TCR beta repertoires from some 640 donors were re-analyzed and high-resolution HLA genotyping was added so that TCR occurrence patterns could be studied. The later analysis used no new phenotypic data to find candidate immune exposures, relying instead on TCR beta sequences and their occurrence across donors. Every repertoire in the discovery cohort had been generated on one and the same sequencing platform. Using immunosequencing, the study profiled T cell repertoires from about 650 subjects and related those repertoires to cytomegalovirus serostatus. Of the 350 to 400 genotyped donors, over 65% fell in the genetic ancestry cluster associated with self-reported Caucasian donors. High-throughput TCR immunosequencing, statistical association of individual TCRs with disease status, and machine learning were combined to predict cytomegalovirus infection status. Genome-wide SNP genotypes for about 55% of the 666 donors were used in a later genetic analysis, which treated that subset as a discovery cohort. Both class I and class II loci were covered by HLA typing, at four-digit resolution. Among some 400 genotyped donors of the cohort, an average of approximately 250,000 unique TCR beta nucleotide sequences were sequenced per donor, around a sixth of them non-productive. The study aimed to test whether cataloging public T cell receptors could reveal signatures of past pathogen exposure. Donor age, sex, ethnicity and CMV serostatus were collected together with the repertoire data.

The library was built by means of the immunoSEQ multiplex PCR assay. For the multiplex PCR, a mixture combining 60 forward primers for TCR Vbeta segments and 13 reverse primers for TCR Jbeta segments was used. Amplification of the CDR3 region of rearranged TCR beta genes was performed with a multiplex PCR assay on genomic DNA. On the Illumina HiSeq System, the amplified TCR beta libraries were sequenced as 87-base-pair reads. The authors' pipeline ran thus. A later analysis counted around 72 million unique TCR beta chains across the approximately 700 repertoires, and some 11 million of these chains were shared by at least two donors. A nearest-neighbor algorithm error-corrected the raw reads and collapsed the reads into unique sequences, merging closely related sequences to remove PCR and sequencing errors. CDR3 sequences were aligned to IMGT reference sequences to assign V, D and J gene segments. Each retained sequence needed at least a six-nucleotide match to both a V gene segment and a J gene segment. A rearrangement was called productive if the CDR3 had no stop codons and remained in frame with V and J, and every other rearrangement was called non-productive. CDR3 was defined according to IMGT convention as the region running from the second conserved V-encoded cysteine to the conserved J-encoded phenylalanine. The earlier analysis of 500 to 600 of the donors excluded sequences that lacked an unambiguous match to a single V gene segment. An earlier analysis of some 500 of the donors classified V segments as functional when productive rearrangements were above 56.7% and as segregating when the standard deviation between donors was above 5%. A statistical classification framework was built for diagnosing cytomegalovirus status from the catalog of TCR beta chain sequences. In a later analysis, V and J genes were assigned by comparing TCR nucleotide sequences against IMGT/GENE-DB human TR gene sequences. Using the TCRdist pipeline, a later analysis assigned CDR3 sequences along with most-parsimonious VDJ recombination scenarios. In a later analysis, each TCR beta chain was defined by its CDR3 amino acid sequence together with its V-gene family, and reads without a unique V-gene family were excluded. In a later analysis, approximately 640 highly shared, low-generation-probability nucleotide sequences were removed to address suspected cross-contamination and a sequencing artifact. In a later analysis, a clonal expansion index was calculated for each public chain from normalized within-repertoire ranks of inferred template counts. In a later analysis, generation probabilities were computed using a VDJ recombination model fitted to out-of-frame rearrangements, and the results were checked against IGoR. In a later analysis, hypergeometric tests were used to score TCR-TCR, TCR-HLA and TCR-CMV co-occurrence, with a repertoire-size bias correction applied to TCR pairs. In a later analysis, false discovery rates were estimated by permuting HLA or CMV assignments 20 times. In a later analysis, co-occurring TCRs were grouped using DBSCAN, and TCRdist sequence similarity was added for clustering within HLA-allele-positive subsets. Repertoires with fewer than 30,000 or more than 120,000 public chains, plus five repertoires with anomalous nucleotide sharing, were excluded from co-occurrence clustering. Held by TCRdb, this immuneACCESS table contains in-frame sequences only and omits some clones. Under half of the omission traces to an unresolved V gene where checked; the cause of the rest is unknown. V and J calls and clone size are those listed in that table; D and trimming were worked out from the DNA. Present in this sample are around 200,000 clones, around 89% of which were seen just once. More than 0.8% of the sample goes to the ten largest clones.

For CDR1 and CDR2, the germline V gene lists SNHLY and FYNNEI. The CDR3 has 16 amino acids, counting the end cysteine and phenylalanine. The sequence is cut down to CDR3 DNA, 48 bases in frame from base 1. Here V drops 6 bases and J drops 0 bases, and the junction holds 7 bases not matched to any gene. The cohort was made up of 666 healthy bone marrow donors. All cohort members were sampled while nominally healthy, although unrecorded immune exposures were likely present. The donor tested CMV seronegative and was one of the 352 seronegative cohort members. Each donor provided a peripheral blood sample, and peripheral blood mononuclear cells were used for TCR beta sequencing. The Qiagen DNeasy Blood Extraction Kit was used to extract genomic DNA from the blood cell samples. Overall results and qualifications from the work: The earlier analysis of 450 to 700 of the donors excluded 15 to 20 rarely observed V segments, including chromosome 9 orphons, because counts were too low. In a later analysis, the rate of TCR association differed among HLA loci, with DRB1 alleles having the most associated TCRs and HLA-C alleles having the fewest. A later genetic analysis reported fewer N-insertions in productive TCRs among donors in an Asian-associated ancestry cluster than the approximately 670-donor mean. An earlier analysis of around 540 of the donors showed that most TCR beta V segments appeared in productive rearrangements either about 87% or about 30% of the time, which broadly matched IMGT annotations. The only immune exposure information available for the cohort was CMV serostatus. Because HLA typing was missing for some donors at each locus, association tests included only the typed subset. In a later analysis, over 15,000 TCR beta sequences were associated with specific HLA alleles at a false discovery rate of 0.05. Roughly uniform sequencing depth across donors was assumed in presence/absence analyses, although this assumption may not hold. Linkage disequilibrium might explain the correlated functional status among segregating V segments, but an unknown experimental factor could not be excluded. Compared with equally common non-associated chains, HLA-associated TCR beta chains in a later analysis were more clonally expanded and had lower generation probabilities. The 87-base-pair reads could not distinguish some IMGT-functional V segments, including TRBV6-2 and TRBV6-3, so those segments were excluded. Most TCR sequences were seen in very few donors, while some public TCRs were found in many individuals. It was suggested by the authors that the approach could potentially be generalized to other disease states and immunological phenotypes. In the study, approximately 150 TCR beta chains were listed as associated with cytomegalovirus. A few of the identified cytomegalovirus-associated TCR beta chains were confirmed in vitro to be specific for cytomegalovirus antigens. According to a later analysis, most CMV-associated TCR beta chains appeared to be HLA-restricted, and the HLA associations seemed to be driven largely by CMV exposure. A further reported finding was that TCR beta sequences accurately predicted the HLA-A and HLA-B alleles for most subjects in the first cohort. V-gene and J-gene trimming of TCR beta chains was associated with a missense DCLRE1C variant in a later genetic analysis, and the association was replicated in an independent cohort. Only TCR beta chains were sequenced in this cohort, and the absence of alpha or paired-chain data limited detectable features. In a later analysis, several top co-occurrence clusters were reported to appear linked to parvovirus B19, influenza, CMV and Epstein-Barr virus. The classifier was reported to diagnose cytomegalovirus status with high specificity and sensitivity in both the original and validation cohorts. Assigning TCR associations to individual alleles was difficult when HLA alleles, especially DR and DQ, strongly co-occurred. A cluster of highly shared sequence variants was judged likely to be a technical artifact of the sequencing pipeline.

This clone is a singleton in its sample. Its antigen is not yet known. It has no much larger one-base neighbor in the sample; base qualities were not kept. The sequence joins TRBV2 to TRBJ2-2; 7 junctional bases match TRBD1. The source of this sequence is a woman aged 18 to 35 in good health and CMV-seronegative. Sequenced: PBMCs. The DNA sequence is TGTGCCAGCAGCGCGGACAGGACTGCGAACACCGGGGAGCTGTTTTTT. This yields the protein CASSADRTANTGELFF.